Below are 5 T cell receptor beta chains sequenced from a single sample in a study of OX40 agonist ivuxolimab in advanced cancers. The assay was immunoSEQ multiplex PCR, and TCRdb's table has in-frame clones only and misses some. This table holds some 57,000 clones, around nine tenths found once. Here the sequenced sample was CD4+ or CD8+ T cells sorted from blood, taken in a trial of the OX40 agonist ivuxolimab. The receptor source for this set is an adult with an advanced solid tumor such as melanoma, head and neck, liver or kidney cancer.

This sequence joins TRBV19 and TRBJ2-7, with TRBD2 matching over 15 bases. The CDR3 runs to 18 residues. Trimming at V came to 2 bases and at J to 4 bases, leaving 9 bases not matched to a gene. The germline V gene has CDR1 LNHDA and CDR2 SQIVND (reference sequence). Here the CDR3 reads CASSISSGTSGRSYEQYF. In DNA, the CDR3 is TGTGCCAGTAGTATAAGTTCCGGGACTAGCGGGAGGTCTTACGAGCAGTACTTC.

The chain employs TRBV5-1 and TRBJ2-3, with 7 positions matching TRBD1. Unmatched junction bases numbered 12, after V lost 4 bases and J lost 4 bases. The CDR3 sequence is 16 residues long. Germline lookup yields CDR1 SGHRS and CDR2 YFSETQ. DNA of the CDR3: TGCGCCAGCAGCCCGAGGGACAGCGGACAACCAGATACGCAGTATTTT. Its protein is CASSPRDSGQPDTQYF.

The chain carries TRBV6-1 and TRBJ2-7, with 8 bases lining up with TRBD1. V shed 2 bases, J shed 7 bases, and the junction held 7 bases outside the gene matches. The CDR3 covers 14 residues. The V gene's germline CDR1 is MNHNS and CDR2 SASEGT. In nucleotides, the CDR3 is TGTGCCAGCAGTGAACAGGGGGCAACGAAGGAGCAGTACTTC. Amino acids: CASSEQGATKEQYF.

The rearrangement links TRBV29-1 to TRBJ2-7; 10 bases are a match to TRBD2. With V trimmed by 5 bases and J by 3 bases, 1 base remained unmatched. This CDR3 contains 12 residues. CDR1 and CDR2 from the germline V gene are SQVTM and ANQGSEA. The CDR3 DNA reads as TGCAGCGTTCTAGCGGGAGTCTACGAGCAGTACTTC. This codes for CSVLAGVYEQYF.

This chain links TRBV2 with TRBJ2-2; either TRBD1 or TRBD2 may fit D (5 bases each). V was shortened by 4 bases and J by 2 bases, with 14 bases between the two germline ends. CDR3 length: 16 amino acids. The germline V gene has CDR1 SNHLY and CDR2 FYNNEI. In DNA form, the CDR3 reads TGTGCCAGCAGTGTATCCCGGGGCCGTAACACCGGGGAGCTGTTTTTT. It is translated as CASSVSRGRNTGELFF.